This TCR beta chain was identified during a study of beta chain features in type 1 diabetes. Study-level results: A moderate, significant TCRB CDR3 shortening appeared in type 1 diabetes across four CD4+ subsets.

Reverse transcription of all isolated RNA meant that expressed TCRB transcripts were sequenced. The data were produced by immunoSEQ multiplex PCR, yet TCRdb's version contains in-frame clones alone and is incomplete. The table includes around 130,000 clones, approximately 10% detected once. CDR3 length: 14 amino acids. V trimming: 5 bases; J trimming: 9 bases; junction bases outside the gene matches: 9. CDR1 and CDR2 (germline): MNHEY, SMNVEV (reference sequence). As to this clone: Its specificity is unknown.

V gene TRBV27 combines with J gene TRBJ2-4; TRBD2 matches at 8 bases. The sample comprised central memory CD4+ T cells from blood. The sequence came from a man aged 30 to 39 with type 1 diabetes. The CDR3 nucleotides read TGTGCCAGCAGTCGGGGGGGTGGGCTCGCCATTCAGTACTTC. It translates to CASSRGGGLAIQYF.